The clone carrying this T cell receptor (beta chain) was observed a few times. Produced via immunoSEQ multiplex PCR; TCRdb's table is partial and in-frame only. The sample has 200,000 to 250,000 clones, 81% seen once; the top ten hold about 9%. The sample originates from a study of blood T cell repertoires in COVID-19. The CDR3 is 12 amino acids. V gave up 5 bases and J gave up 2 bases, with 5 bases separating them. Germline V lookup: CDR1 SNHLY, CDR2 FYNNEI. The chain is built from TRBV2 and TRBJ2-3; D is uncertain. This clonotype originated in a man between 35 and 55 years old who had recovered from COVID-19. Sequencing was carried out using PBMCs or T cells enriched from blood (not recorded which). The CDR3 sequence is CASSSFTDTQYF. CDR3 coding DNA: TGTGCCAGCAGTAGCTTCACAGATACGCAGTATTTT.